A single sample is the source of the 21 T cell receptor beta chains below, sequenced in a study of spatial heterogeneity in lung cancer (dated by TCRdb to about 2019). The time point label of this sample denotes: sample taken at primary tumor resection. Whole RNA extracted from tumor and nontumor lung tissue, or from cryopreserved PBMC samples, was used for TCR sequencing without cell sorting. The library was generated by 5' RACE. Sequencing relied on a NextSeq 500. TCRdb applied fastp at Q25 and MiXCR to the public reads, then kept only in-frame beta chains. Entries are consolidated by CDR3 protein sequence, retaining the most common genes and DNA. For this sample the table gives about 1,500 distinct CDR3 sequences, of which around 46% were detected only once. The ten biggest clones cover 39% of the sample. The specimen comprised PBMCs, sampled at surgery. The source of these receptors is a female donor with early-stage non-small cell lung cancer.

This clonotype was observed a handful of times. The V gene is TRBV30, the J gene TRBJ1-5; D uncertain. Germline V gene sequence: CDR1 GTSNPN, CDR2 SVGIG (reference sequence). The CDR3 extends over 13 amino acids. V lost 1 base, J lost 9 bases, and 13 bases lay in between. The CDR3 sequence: CAWSGARGRPQHF. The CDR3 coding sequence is TGTGCCTGGAGTGGTGCCCGAGGCCGGCCCCAGCATTTT.

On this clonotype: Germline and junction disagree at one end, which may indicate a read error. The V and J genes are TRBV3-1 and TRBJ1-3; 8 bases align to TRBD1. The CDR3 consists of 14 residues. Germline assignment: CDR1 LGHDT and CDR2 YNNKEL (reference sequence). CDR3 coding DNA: TGTGCCAGCAGCTCGCAGGGGGCTGGAGACACCATATATTTT. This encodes CASSSQGAGDTIYF.

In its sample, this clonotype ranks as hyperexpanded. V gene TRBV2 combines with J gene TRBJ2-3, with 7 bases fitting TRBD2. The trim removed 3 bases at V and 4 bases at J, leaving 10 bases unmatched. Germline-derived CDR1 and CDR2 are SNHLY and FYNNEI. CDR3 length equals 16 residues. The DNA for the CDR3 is TGTGCCAGCAGTGATTGGCGGGAGCCAGGTGCAGATACGCAGTATTTT. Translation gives CASSDWREPGADTQYF.

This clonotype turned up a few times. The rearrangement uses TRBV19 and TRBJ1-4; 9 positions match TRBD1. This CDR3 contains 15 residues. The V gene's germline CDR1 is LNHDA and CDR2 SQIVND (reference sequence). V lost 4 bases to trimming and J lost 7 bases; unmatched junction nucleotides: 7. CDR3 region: CASSRGQGVGEKLFF. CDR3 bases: TGTGCCAGTAGTAGGGGACAGGGCGTAGGTGAAAAACTGTTTTTT.

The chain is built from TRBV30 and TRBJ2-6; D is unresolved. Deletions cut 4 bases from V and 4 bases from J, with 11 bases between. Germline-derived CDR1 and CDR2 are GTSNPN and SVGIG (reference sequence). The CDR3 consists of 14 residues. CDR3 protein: CAWMNAGGANVLTF. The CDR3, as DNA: TGTGCCTGGATGAACGCTGGAGGGGCCAACGTCCTGACTTTC.

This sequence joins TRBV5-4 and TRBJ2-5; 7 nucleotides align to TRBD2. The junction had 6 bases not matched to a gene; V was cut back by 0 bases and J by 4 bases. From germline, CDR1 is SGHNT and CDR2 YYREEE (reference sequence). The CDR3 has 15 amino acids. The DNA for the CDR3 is TGTGCCAGCAGCTTGGGGGCGGGAGAGGGAGAGACCCAGTACTTC. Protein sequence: CASSLGAGEGETQYF. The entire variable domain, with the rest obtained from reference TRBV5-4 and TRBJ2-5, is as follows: ETGVTQSPTHLIKTRGQQVTLRCSSQSGHNTVSWYQQALGQGPQFIFQYYREEENGRGNFPPRFSGLQFPNYSSELNVNALELDDSALYLCASSLGAGEGETQYFGPGTRLLVL.

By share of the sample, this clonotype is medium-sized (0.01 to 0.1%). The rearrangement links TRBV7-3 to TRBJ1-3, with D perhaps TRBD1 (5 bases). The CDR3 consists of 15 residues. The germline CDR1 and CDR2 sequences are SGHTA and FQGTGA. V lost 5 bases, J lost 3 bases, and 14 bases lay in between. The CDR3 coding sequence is TGTGCCAGCAGCCTGATGGGGGGAGGTGGAAACACCATATATTTT. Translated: CASSLMGGGGNTIYF. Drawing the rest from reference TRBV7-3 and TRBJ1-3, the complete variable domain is GAGVSQTPSNKVTEKGKYVELRCDPISGHTALYWYRQSLGQGPEFLIYFQGTGAADDSGLPNDRFFAVRPEGSVSTLKIQRTERGDSAVYLCASSLMGGGGNTIYFGEGSWLTVV.

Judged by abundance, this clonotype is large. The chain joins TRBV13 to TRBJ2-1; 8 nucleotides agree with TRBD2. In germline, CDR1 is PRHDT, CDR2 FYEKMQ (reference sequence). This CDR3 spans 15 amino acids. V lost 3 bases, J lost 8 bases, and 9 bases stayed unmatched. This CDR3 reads CASSFTGGAGDEQFF. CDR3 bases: TGTGCCAGCAGCTTCACCGGGGGGGCCGGGGATGAGCAGTTCTTC.

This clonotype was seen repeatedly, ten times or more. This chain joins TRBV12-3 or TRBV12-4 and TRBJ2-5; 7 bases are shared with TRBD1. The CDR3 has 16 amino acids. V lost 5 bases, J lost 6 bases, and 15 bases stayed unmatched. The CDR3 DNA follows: TGTGCCAGCAGTGAGACGATGATGGGGGACAGAAAGACCCAGTACTTC. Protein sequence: CASSETMMGDRKTQYF.

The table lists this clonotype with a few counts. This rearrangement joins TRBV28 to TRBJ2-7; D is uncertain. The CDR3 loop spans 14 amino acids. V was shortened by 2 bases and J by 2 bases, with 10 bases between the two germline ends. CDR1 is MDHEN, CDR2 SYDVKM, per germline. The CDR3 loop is CASSLITRAYEQYF. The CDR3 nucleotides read TGTGCCAGCAGTTTAATTACCCGAGCCTACGAGCAGTACTTC. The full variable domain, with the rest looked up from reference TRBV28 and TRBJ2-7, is DVKVTQSSRYLVKRTGEKVFLECVQDMDHENMFWYRQDPGLGLRLIYFSYDVKMKEKGDIPEGYSVSREKKERFSLILESASTNQTSMYLCASSLITRAYEQYFGPGTRLTVT.

The CDR3 loop is CASSHAHGSLRTDTQYF. Here the CDR3 DNA reads TGCGCCAGCAGCCACGCCCACGGGTCCCTTCGCACAGATACGCAGTATTTT. The chain couples TRBV4-1 to TRBJ2-3; no reliable D call. CDR3 length equals 17 residues. V lost 3 bases to trimming and J lost 1 base, with 17 bases between them. Per germline, CDR1 MGHRA and CDR2 YSYEKL.

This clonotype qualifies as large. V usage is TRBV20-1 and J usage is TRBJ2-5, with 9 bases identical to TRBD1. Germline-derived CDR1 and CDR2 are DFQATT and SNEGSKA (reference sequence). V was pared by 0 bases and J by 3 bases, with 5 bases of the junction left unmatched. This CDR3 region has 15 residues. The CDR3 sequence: CSARDGDRAEETQYF. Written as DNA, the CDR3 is TGCAGTGCTAGAGATGGGGACAGGGCGGAAGAGACCCAGTACTTC.

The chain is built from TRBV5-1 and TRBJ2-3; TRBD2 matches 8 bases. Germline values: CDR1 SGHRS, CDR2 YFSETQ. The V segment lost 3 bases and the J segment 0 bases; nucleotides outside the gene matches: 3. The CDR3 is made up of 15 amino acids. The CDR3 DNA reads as TGCGCCAGCAGCTCCAGCGGGAGAAGCACAGATACGCAGTATTTT. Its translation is CASSSSGRSTDTQYF.

The CDR3 region is CSVATAYNEKLFF. The CDR3 DNA sequence: TGCAGCGTAGCGACGGCGTATAATGAAAAACTGTTTTTT. This chain uses TRBV29-1 with TRBJ1-4; D is unclear. Germline CDR1 and CDR2: SQVTM and ANQGSEA. The V and J ends lost 6 bases and 4 bases respectively, with 12 bases between them. The CDR3 spans 13 residues.

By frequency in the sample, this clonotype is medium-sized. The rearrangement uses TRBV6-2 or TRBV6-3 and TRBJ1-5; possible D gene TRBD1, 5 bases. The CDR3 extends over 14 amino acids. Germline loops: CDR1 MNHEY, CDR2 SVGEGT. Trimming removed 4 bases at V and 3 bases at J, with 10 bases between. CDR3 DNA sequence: TGTGCCAGCAGTTCGGGACGGATCAATCAGCCCCAGCATTTT. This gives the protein CASSSGRINQPQHF.

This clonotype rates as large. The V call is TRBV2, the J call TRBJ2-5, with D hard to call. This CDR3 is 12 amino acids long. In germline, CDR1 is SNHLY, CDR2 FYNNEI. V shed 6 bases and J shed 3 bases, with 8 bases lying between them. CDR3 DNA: TGTGCCAGCAGCTTTACGGAAGAGACCCAGTACTTC. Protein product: CASSFTEETQYF.

The CDR3 coding sequence is TGCGCCAGCAGCTTAGGGGTTAACTATGGCTACACCTTC. This encodes CASSLGVNYGYTF. The rearrangement joins TRBV5-1 to TRBJ1-2; TRBD1 might be the D (5 bases). From germline, CDR1 is SGHRS and CDR2 YFSETQ. Trimming cost V 2 bases and J 1 base, with 6 bases left between them. The CDR3 sequence is 13 residues long.

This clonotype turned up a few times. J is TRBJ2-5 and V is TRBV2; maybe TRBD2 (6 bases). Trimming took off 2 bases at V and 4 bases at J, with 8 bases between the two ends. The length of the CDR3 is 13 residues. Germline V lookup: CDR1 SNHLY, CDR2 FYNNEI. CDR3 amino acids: CASSESEGETQYF. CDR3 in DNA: TGTGCCAGCAGTGAATCGGAGGGAGAGACCCAGTACTTC.

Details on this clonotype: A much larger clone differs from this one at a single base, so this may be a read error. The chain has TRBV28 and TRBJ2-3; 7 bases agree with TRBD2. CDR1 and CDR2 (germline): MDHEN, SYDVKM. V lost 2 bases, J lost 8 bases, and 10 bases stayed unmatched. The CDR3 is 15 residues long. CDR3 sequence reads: CASSLVLGGLVTQYF. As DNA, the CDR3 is TGTGCCAGCAGTTTAGTTCTGGGAGGGCTAGTTACGCAGTATTTT.

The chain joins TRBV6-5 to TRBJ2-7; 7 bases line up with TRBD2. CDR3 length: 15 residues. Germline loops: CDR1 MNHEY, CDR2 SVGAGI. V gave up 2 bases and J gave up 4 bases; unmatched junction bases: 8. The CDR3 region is CASSYEPGGRYEQYF. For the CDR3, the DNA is TGTGCCAGCAGTTACGAGCCGGGAGGCAGATACGAGCAGTACTTC.

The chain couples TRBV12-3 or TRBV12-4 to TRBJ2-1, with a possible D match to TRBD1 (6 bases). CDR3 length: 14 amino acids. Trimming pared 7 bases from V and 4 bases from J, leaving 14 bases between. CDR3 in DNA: TGTGCCAGCACCCCGGGACATCATTACAATGAGCAGTTCTTC. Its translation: CASTPGHHYNEQFF.